What follows describes a single T cell receptor beta chain. The antigen is not known. The junction differs from germline at one of its ends, possibly a read error. These data come from a study of blood T cells in healthy people across ages. A second PCR, run for roughly 6 to 11 cycles, used a sample-barcoded 5' primer plus a J-beta primer mix. Each single sample gave us at least 2.5 million CDR3-containing paired-end reads. TCRdb re-called the 5' RACE reads with MiXCR, one entry per CDR3 protein. The table records over a million distinct CDR3 sequences, less than 45% of them present only once. General study points: Naive T cell percentage strongly correlated with TCR beta diversity.

CDR3 length: 14 amino acids. The germline V gene has CDR1 SGHVS and CDR2 FQNEAQ. Input material: blood. The receptor was isolated from a young woman in good health. J is TRBJ2-1 and V is TRBV7-8, with 7 bases matching TRBD1. The CDR3 spells CASSSGQFNNEQFF. For the CDR3, the DNA is TGTGCCAGCAGCTCGGGACAGTTTAACAATGAGCAGTTTTTC.